Presented here are 26 T cell receptor beta chains from one specimen sequenced in a study of naive and memory T cell subsets (dated by TCRdb to 2016 to 2017). Using 3' ligation of a UMI-containing oligonucleotide to TCR cDNA, the study laid out a robust and sensitive protocol to amplify, sequence and analyze TCRs. The library came from 5' RACE. Sequencing relied on an Illumina MiSeq. The ligated cDNA was amplified in four rounds of PCR with nested alpha and beta constant region primers together with the SP2 primer. In-frame beta chains were kept once TCRdb had trimmed the public reads at Q25 with fastp and called clones with MiXCR. All rows with the same CDR3 protein become a single entry with the most common DNA and genes. In all, the sample holds roughly 62,000 distinct CDR3 sequences, and approximately 6.6% of those were seen once. About 9.8% of the sample lies in the top ten. The receptors stem from a male donor in good health.

The rearrangement joins TRBV19 to TRBJ1-4, with unresolved D. The V gene's germline CDR1 is LNHDA and CDR2 SQIVND (reference sequence). CDR3 size: 13 residues. The germline V and J ends were trimmed by 3 bases and 6 bases, with 8 bases remaining between them. In DNA, the CDR3 is TGTGCCAGTAGTATTGTGCGGGATGAAAAACTGTTTTTT. It yields the protein CASSIVRDEKLFF.

This clonotype has just a few counts. The chain combines TRBV2 with TRBJ1-1, with 12 bases aligning to TRBD1. Germline CDR1 reads SNHLY; CDR2 reads FYNNEI. The CDR3 sequence is 17 residues long. V was clipped by 8 bases and J by 4 bases; unmatched bases: 14. Written as DNA, the CDR3 is TGTGCCAGCTTAAGGCACCACGGGACAGGGGGCGTCACTGAAGCTTTCTTT. Translation: CASLRHHGTGGVTEAFF.

This clonotype was recorded at least ten times. V gene TRBV4-1 combines with J gene TRBJ2-1; D tentatively reads TRBD1 or TRBD2 (5 bases each). V shed 2 bases and J shed 3 bases, with 11 bases lying between them. Per the germline V gene, CDR1 is MGHRA and CDR2 is YSYEKL. The CDR3 totals 15 residues. The CDR3 coding sequence is TGCGCCAGCAGCCAATCCGGGACCTACTACAATGAGCAGTTCTTC. It translates to CASSQSGTYYNEQFF.

The chain links TRBV6-5 to TRBJ1-1, with 7 nucleotides matching TRBD1. The CDR3 extends over 17 amino acids. The ends lost 2 bases at V and 1 base at J; junction bases unmatched: 10. Germline CDR1 MNHEY, CDR2 SVGAGI. The CDR3 loop reads CASSYRTGGRGNTEAFF. The CDR3 DNA reads TGTGCCAGCAGTTACCGGACAGGAGGGAGGGGGAACACTGAAGCTTTCTTT.

This clonotype has more than one count but fewer than ten. The chain has TRBV20-1 and TRBJ1-5; the D gene is possibly TRBD1 (6 bases). Trimming took 0 bases from V and 2 from J, leaving 8 bases between them. CDR3 length equals 14 residues. The germline V gene encodes CDR1 DFQATT and CDR2 SNEGSKA (reference sequence). For the CDR3, the DNA is TGCAGTGCTAGAGATCGACAGGGCAATCAGCCCCAGCATTTT. Residues: CSARDRQGNQPQHF.

This chain connects TRBV12-3 or TRBV12-4 to TRBJ2-5, with 10 bases identical to TRBD2. The CDR3 covers 13 residues. V trimming: 5 bases; J trimming: 5 bases; junction bases outside the gene matches: 2. CDR3 DNA: TGTGCCAGCAGTGGGACTAGCGAGGAGACCCAGTACTTC. Amino acids: CASSGTSEETQYF.

This clonotype turned up a few times. This chain links TRBV6-1 with TRBJ2-7; the match to TRBD2 covers 8 bases. CDR3 length: 14 amino acids. J lost 3 bases, V lost 10 bases, and 11 bases had no gene match. From germline, CDR1 is MNHNS and CDR2 SASEGT. In DNA form, the CDR3 reads TGTGCCACCGGGAGGGACGTTGGATACTACGAGCAGTACTTC. It yields the protein CATGRDVGYYEQYF.

V is TRBV5-1 and J is TRBJ2-1; maybe TRBD2 (6 bases). The V gene lost 0 bases and the J gene lost 2 bases, with 9 bases spanning the gap. Germline CDR1 and CDR2: SGHRS and YFSETQ. This CDR3 has 15 residues. DNA for the CDR3: TGCGCCAGCAGCTTGGGCGGGGAGCCCTACAATGAGCAGTTCTTC. This encodes CASSLGGEPYNEQFF.

This clonotype showed up many times. The CDR3 loop reads CSVARQGTGNTIYF. The CDR3 nucleotides are TGCAGCGTTGCCCGTCAAGGGACTGGAAACACCATATATTTT. The chain joins TRBV29-1 to TRBJ1-3; D gene unclear. The CDR3 extends over 14 amino acids. V shed 4 bases and J shed 2 bases, with 12 bases lying between them. The germline gives CDR1 SQVTM, CDR2 ANQGSEA.

This clonotype was observed many times. The chain carries TRBV14 and TRBJ2-1; 8 nucleotides align to TRBD2. CDR1 SGHDN and CDR2 FVKESK come from the germline V gene. The CDR3 runs to 18 residues. V dropped 2 bases and J dropped 3; count of bases not matched to a gene: 12. CDR3 loop: CASSQLGAIAGSYNEQFF. CDR3 in DNA: TGTGCCAGCAGCCAACTAGGGGCTATAGCGGGAAGCTACAATGAGCAGTTCTTC.

The genes are TRBV29-1 and TRBJ2-1; 9 bases fit TRBD2. Per the germline V gene, CDR1 is SQVTM and CDR2 is ANQGSEA. V lost 3 bases and J lost 9; bases outside the gene matches: 15. The CDR3 consists of 16 residues. CDR3 amino acids: CSVDLVAGALIGEQFF. The DNA of the CDR3 is TGCAGCGTTGATCTGGTAGCGGGAGCCCTTATCGGTGAGCAGTTCTTC.

In its sample, this clonotype was seen a few times. The chain employs TRBV19 and TRBJ2-1, with D hard to call. This CDR3 contains 13 residues. V lost 5 bases, J lost 4 bases, and 9 bases lay in between. Germline assignment: CDR1 LNHDA and CDR2 SQIVND (reference sequence). The CDR3 DNA sequence: TGTGCCAGTAGTCTATCGGTTTACAATGAGCAGTTCTTC. Its translation: CASSLSVYNEQFF.

This clonotype was seen repeatedly, ten times or more. The chain employs TRBV20-1 and TRBJ2-3; 7 bases agree with TRBD2. Looked up from germline, CDR1 is DFQATT and CDR2 is SNEGSKA (reference sequence). This CDR3 is 17 amino acids long. J was trimmed by 2 bases and V by 0 bases; bases with no gene match: 11. The CDR3 here is CSARDRGGGPSTDTQYF. The CDR3 DNA is TGCAGTGCTAGAGATCGGGGCGGGGGACCATCCACAGATACGCAGTATTTT.

There are a few counts of this clonotype. V is TRBV25-1 and J is TRBJ1-2; tentative D call: TRBD1 (5 bases). There are 16 residues in the CDR3. Trimming took 4 bases from V and 4 from J, leaving 19 bases between them. Germline V lookup: CDR1 MGHDK, CDR2 SYGVNS. In nucleotides, the CDR3 is TGTGCCAGCAGTGCCCCCCTGGGGGGGGGAGTCTATGGCTACACCTTC. Translating it yields CASSAPLGGGVYGYTF.

This clonotype was found many times. The chain has TRBV7-8 and TRBJ2-1, with D possibly called TRBD1 or TRBD2 (6 bases each). Trimming took off 5 bases at V and 9 bases at J, with 23 bases between the two ends. The CDR3 is 16 amino acids. Germline V lookup: CDR1 SGHVS, CDR2 FQNEAQ. CDR3 sequence (DNA): TGTGCCAGCAGCCTCCGGGTCGGGGTCGGAGGGGGTGAGCAGTTCTTC. Amino acid sequence: CASSLRVGVGGGEQFF.

There are many counts of this clonotype. The chain joins TRBV2 to TRBJ2-1, with D hard to call. The V and J ends lost 8 bases and 7 bases respectively, with 9 bases between them. CDR3 size: 11 residues. Germline V gives CDR1 SNHLY, CDR2 FYNNEI. The CDR3 here is CASAWRNEQFF. CDR3 DNA sequence: TGTGCCAGCGCCTGGAGAAATGAGCAGTTCTTC.

There are many counts of this clonotype. The chain is built from TRBV13 and TRBJ1-3, with D hard to call. The ends were cut back, 1 base at V and 0 bases at J, with 4 bases in the middle. The germline V gene encodes CDR1 PRHDT and CDR2 FYEKMQ (reference sequence). The CDR3 loop spans 14 amino acids. CDR3 DNA sequence: TGTGCCAGCAGCTTAGTGGGCTCTGGAAACACCATATATTTT. This gives the protein CASSLVGSGNTIYF.

The sample holds a few counts of this clonotype. The chain uses TRBV21-1 and TRBJ2-5; TRBD2, the table's D call, was not compared with the DNA. TRBV21-1 constitutes a pseudogene. This CDR3 spans 16 amino acids. This CDR3 reads CASSKVASGEEETQYF. The CDR3 nucleotides are TGTGCCAGCAGCAAAGTCGCTAGCGGGGAGGAGGAGACCCAGTACTTC.

This clonotype was seen only a few times. The chain employs TRBV20-1 and TRBJ1-2, with unresolved D. The CDR3 is 14 amino acids. Trimming removed 0 bases from V and 2 bases from J, with 10 bases in between. Germline CDR1 reads DFQATT; CDR2 reads SNEGSKA (reference sequence). This CDR3 is CSARDTEGNYGYTF. DNA for the CDR3: TGCAGTGCTAGAGATACGGAGGGAAACTATGGCTACACCTTC.

This clonotype was recorded many times. This chain's CDR3 is CASSLGANQPQHF. CDR3 coding DNA: TGTGCCAGCAGTCTTGGAGCCAATCAGCCCCAGCATTTT. This chain links TRBV6-6 with TRBJ1-5; D ambiguous. V lost 5 bases, J lost 3 bases, and 8 bases lay in between. The CDR3 sequence is 13 residues long. CDR1 and CDR2 (germline): MNHNY, SVGAGI (reference sequence).

This clonotype was observed many times. The chain employs TRBV20-1 and TRBJ1-1; D unresolved. The germline V gene has CDR1 DFQATT and CDR2 SNEGSKA (reference sequence). The CDR3 contains 11 residues. Trimming cost V 5 bases and J 6 bases, with 10 bases left between them. DNA of the CDR3: TGCAGTGCTCAGAGTTGGGCTGAAGCTTTCTTT. It codes for CSAQSWAEAFF.

This clonotype was detected many times. The chain links TRBV13 to TRBJ2-1, with a possible D match to TRBD1 (5 bases). Deletions cut 3 bases from V and 1 base from J, with 10 bases between. The CDR3 has 15 amino acids. Germline V lookup: CDR1 PRHDT, CDR2 FYEKMQ (reference sequence). The CDR3 coding sequence is TGTGCCAGCAGCTTTGAGACAGCGTCCTACAATGAGCAGTTCTTC. Its translation: CASSFETASYNEQFF.

This clonotype was observed many times. This rearrangement joins TRBV7-9 to TRBJ2-7; 13 nucleotides line up with TRBD2. This CDR3 has 19 residues. Unmatched junction bases numbered 13, after V lost 5 bases and J lost 0 bases. The V gene's germline CDR1 is SEHNR and CDR2 FQNEAQ (reference sequence). The CDR3 DNA reads TGTGCCAGCAGCGGGACACTAGCGGGAGGGATCTACAACTCCTACGAGCAGTACTTC. The encoded protein is CASSGTLAGGIYNSYEQYF.

The sample holds many counts of this clonotype. The V gene is TRBV10-3, the J gene TRBJ2-7; D remains unclear. Germline loops: CDR1 ENHRY, CDR2 SYGVKD. This CDR3 is built from 14 residues. V lost 10 bases to trimming and J lost 0 bases, with 16 bases between them. Here the CDR3 DNA reads TGTGCCACCGAGGACCGCATGAGCTCCTACGAGCAGTACTTC. The encoded protein is CATEDRMSSYEQYF.

The chain carries TRBV7-9 and TRBJ1-2; D is unresolved. Germline assignment: CDR1 SEHNR and CDR2 FQNEAQ (reference sequence). The CDR3 is 15 amino acids. Trimming removed 11 bases at V and 7 bases at J, with 26 bases between. The CDR3 nucleotides are TGTGCCGGCGCCGGCCCCCGAGATCAAGGCGGTGGCTACACCTTC. Residues: CAGAGPRDQGGGYTF.

This clonotype turned up a few times. The chain is built from TRBV28 and TRBJ2-7, with 10 nucleotides matching TRBD1. The V segment lost 10 bases and the J segment 7 bases; nucleotides outside the gene matches: 13. Germline V CDR1 and CDR2: MDHEN, SYDVKM. This CDR3 has 14 residues. The CDR3 loop is CATIFGTGVAEQYF. DNA of the CDR3: TGTGCCACCATCTTCGGGACAGGGGTCGCGGAGCAGTACTTC.